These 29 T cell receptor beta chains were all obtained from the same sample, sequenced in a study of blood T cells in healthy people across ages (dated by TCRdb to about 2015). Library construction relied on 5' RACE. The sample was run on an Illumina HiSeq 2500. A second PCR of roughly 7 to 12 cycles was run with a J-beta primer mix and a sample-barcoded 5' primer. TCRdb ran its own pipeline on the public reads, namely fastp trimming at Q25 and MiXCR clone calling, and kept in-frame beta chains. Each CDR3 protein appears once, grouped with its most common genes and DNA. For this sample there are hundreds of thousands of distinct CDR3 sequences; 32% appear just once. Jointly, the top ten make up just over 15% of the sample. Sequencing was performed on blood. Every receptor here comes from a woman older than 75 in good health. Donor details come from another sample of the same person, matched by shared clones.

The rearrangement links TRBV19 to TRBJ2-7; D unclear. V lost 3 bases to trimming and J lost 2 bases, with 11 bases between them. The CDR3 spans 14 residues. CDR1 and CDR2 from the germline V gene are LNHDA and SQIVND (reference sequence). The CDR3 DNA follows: TGTGCCAGTAGTATGCACAAGCAAACCTACGAGCAGTACTTC. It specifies CASSMHKQTYEQYF.

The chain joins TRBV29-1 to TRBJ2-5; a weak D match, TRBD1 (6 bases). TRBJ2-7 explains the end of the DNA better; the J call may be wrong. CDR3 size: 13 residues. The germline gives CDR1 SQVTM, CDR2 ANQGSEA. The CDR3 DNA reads TGCAGCGTAATAGGGACATCAAATTACGAGCAGTACTTC. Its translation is CSVIGTSNYEQYF.

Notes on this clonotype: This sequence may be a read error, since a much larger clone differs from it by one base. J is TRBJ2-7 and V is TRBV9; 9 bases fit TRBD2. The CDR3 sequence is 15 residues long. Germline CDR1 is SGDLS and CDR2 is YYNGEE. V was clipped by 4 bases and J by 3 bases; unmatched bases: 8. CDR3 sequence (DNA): TGTGCCAGCAGCCCTTCCGGGACTAGCTGCTACGAGCAGTACTTC. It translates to CASSPSGTSCYEQYF.

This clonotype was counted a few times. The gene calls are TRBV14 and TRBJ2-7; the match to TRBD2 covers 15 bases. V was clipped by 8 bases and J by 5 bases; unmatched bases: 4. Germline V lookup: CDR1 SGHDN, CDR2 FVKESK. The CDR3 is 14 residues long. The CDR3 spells CASRTSGGADEQYF. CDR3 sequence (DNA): TGTGCCAGCCGGACTAGCGGGGGGGCGGACGAGCAGTACTTC. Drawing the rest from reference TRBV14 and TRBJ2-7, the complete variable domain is EAGVTQFPSHSVIEKGQTVTLRCDPISGHDNLYWYRRVMGKEIKFLLHFVKESKQDESGMPNNRFLAERTGGTYSTLKVQPAELEDSGVYFCASRTSGGADEQYFGPGTRLTVT.

The CDR3 DNA reads as TGTGCCAGCAGCCATACTAGCGGACCCTACAATGAGCAGTTCTTC. Protein sequence: CASSHTSGPYNEQFF. This chain connects TRBV3-1 to TRBJ2-1, with TRBD2 identical over 8 bases. The V gene end was trimmed by 3 bases and the J gene end by 2 bases; junction bases not matched to a gene: 3. Germline assignment: CDR1 LGHDT and CDR2 YNNKEL (reference sequence). The CDR3 runs 15 residues.

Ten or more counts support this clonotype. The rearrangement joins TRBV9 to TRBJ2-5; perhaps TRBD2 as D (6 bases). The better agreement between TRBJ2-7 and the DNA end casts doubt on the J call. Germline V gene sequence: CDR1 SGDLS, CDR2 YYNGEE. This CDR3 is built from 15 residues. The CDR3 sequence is CASSVEGGEDREQYF. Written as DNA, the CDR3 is TGTGCCAGCAGCGTAGAAGGAGGGGAAGACCGCGAGCAGTACTTC.

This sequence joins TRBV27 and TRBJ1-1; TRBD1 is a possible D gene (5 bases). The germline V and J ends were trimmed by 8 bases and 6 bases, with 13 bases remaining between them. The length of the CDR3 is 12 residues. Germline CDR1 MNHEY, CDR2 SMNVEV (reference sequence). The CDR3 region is CASRGAAAEAFF. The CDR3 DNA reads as TGTGCCAGCCGCGGGGCGGCGGCTGAAGCTTTCTTT.

The CDR3 here is CASSKLQGEKLFF. CDR3 nucleotide sequence: TGCGCCAGCAGCAAACTACAGGGGGAAAAACTGTTTTTT. The chain is built from TRBV4-3 and TRBJ1-4; 7 bases match TRBD1. Germline CDR1 is LGHNA and CDR2 is YSLEER. The V gene end was trimmed by 5 bases and the J gene end by 8 bases; junction bases not matched to a gene: 5. This CDR3 spans 13 amino acids.

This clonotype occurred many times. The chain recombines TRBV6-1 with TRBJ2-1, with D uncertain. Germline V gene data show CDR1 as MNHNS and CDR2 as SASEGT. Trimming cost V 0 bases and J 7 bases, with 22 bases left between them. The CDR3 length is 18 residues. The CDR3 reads CASSEAFNIGSFGNEQFF. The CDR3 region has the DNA TGTGCCAGCAGTGAAGCCTTCAATATTGGATCTTTTGGGAATGAGCAGTTCTTC.

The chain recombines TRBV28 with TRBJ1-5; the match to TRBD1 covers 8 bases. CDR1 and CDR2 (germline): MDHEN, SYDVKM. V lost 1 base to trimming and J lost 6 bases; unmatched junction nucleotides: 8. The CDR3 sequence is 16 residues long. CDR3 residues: CASSLSGAGGFQPQHF. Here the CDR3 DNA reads TGTGCCAGCAGTTTATCTGGGGCAGGGGGCTTTCAGCCCCAGCATTTT.

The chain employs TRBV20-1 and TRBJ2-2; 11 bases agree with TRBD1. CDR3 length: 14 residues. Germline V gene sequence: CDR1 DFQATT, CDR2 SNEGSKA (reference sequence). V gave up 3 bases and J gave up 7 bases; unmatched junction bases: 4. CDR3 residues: CSASRTGGGGELFF. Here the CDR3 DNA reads TGCAGTGCTAGCCGGACAGGGGGCGGCGGGGAGCTGTTTTTT.

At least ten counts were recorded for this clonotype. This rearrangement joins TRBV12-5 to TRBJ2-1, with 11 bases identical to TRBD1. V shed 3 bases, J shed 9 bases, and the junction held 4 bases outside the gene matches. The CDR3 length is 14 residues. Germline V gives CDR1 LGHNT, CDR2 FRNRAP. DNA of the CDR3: TGTGCTAGTGGTTTCGGACAGGGGGCGACTGAGCAGTTCTTC. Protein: CASGFGQGATEQFF.

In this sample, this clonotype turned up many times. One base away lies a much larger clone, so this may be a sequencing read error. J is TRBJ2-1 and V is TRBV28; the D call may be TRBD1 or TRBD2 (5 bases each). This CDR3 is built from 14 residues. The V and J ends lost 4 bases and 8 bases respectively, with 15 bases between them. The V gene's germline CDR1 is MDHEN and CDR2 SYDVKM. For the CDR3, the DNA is TGTGCCAGCAGTTGGACGGGACCGATCCATGAGCAGTTCTTC. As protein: CASSWTGPIHEQFF.

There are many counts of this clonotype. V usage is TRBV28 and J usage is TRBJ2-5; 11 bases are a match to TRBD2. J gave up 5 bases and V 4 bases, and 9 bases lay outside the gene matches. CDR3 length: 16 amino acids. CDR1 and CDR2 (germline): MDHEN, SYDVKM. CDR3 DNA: TGTGCCAGCAGTTCCCCCCGGGGACTAGCGGAGGAGACCCAGTACTTC. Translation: CASSSPRGLAEETQYF.

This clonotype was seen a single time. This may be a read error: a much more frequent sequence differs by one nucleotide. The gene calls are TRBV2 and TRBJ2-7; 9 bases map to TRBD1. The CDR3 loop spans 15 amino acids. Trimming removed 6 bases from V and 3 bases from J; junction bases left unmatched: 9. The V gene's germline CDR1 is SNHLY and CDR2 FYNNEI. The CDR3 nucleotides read TGTGCCAGCAGAAACCCGGGACAGGGTAACTACGAGCAGTACTTC. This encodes CASRNPGQGNYEQYF.

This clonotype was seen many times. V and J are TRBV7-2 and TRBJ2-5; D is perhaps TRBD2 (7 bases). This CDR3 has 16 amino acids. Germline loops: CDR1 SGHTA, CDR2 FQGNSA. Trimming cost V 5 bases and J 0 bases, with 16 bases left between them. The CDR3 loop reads CASSPRGGWYQETQYF. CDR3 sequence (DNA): TGTGCCAGCAGCCCCCGCGGGGGCTGGTACCAAGAGACCCAGTACTTC.

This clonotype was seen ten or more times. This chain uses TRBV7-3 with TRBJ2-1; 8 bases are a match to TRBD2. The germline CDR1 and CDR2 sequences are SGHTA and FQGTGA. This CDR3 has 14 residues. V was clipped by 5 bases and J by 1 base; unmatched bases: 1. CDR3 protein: CASSGTSSYNEQFF. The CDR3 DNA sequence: TGTGCCAGCAGCGGGACTAGTTCCTACAATGAGCAGTTCTTC.

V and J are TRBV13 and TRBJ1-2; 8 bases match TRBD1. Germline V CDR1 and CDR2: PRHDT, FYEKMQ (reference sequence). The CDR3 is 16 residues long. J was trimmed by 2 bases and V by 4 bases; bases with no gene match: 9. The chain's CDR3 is CASSSTGQGKNYGYTF. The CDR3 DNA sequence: TGTGCCAGCAGCTCAACCGGACAGGGAAAAAACTATGGCTACACCTTC.

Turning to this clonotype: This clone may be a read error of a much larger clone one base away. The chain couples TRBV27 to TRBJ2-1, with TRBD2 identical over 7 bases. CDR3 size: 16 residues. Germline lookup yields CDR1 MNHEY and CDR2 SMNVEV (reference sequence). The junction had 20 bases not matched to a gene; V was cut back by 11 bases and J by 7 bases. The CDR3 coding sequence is TGTGCCGGTAAAATCCTCGGCGGCGGGAGAGGGAATGAGCAGTTCTTC. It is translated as CAGKILGGGRGNEQFF.

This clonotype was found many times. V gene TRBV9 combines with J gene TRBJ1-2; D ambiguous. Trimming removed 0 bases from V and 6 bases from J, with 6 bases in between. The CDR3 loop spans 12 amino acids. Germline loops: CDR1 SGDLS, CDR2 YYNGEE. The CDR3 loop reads CASSVDGDGYTF. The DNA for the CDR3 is TGTGCCAGCAGCGTAGACGGGGATGGCTACACCTTC.

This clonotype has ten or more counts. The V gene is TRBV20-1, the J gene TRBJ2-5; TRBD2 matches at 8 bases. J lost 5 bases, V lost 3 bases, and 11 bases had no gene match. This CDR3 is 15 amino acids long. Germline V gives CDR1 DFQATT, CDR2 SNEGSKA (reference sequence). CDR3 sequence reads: CSASHRRGVAETQYF. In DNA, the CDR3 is TGCAGTGCTAGCCACCGGCGGGGGGTGGCGGAGACCCAGTACTTC.

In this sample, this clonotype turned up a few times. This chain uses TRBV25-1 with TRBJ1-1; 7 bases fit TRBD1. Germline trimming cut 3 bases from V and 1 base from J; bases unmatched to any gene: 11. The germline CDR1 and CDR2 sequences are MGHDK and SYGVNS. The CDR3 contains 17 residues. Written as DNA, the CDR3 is TGTGCCAGCAGTGATTCGACAGGGTTGGACGGGAACACTGAAGCTTTCTTT. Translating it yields CASSDSTGLDGNTEAFF.

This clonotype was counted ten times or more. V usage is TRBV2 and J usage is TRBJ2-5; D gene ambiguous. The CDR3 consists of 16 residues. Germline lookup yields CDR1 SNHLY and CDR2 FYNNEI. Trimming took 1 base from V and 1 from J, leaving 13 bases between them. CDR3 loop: CASSEDDAVVQETQYF. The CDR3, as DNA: TGTGCCAGCAGTGAAGATGATGCGGTTGTCCAAGAGACCCAGTACTTC.

This CDR3 is CASSWGQGARAEAFF. The CDR3 coding sequence is TGTGCCAGCAGCTGGGGACAGGGGGCACGGGCTGAAGCTTTCTTT. The chain recombines TRBV5-4 with TRBJ1-1, with TRBD1 matching 12 bases. The germline V gene encodes CDR1 SGHNT and CDR2 YYREEE (reference sequence). With V trimmed by 3 bases and J by 6 bases, 6 bases remained unmatched. The CDR3 is 15 amino acids.

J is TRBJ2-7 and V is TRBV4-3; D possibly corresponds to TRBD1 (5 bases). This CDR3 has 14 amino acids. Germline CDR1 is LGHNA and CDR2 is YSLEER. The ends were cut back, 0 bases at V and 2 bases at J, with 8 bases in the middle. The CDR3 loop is CASSQEMGPYEQYF. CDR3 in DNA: TGCGCCAGCAGCCAAGAAATGGGGCCCTACGAGCAGTACTTC.

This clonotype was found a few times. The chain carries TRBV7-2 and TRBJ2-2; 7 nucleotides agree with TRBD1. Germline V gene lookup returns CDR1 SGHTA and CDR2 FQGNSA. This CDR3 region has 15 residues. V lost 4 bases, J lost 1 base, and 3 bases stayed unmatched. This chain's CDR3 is CASSYRTGNTGELFF. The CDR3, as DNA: TGTGCCAGCAGCTACCGGACAGGGAACACCGGGGAGCTGTTTTTT.

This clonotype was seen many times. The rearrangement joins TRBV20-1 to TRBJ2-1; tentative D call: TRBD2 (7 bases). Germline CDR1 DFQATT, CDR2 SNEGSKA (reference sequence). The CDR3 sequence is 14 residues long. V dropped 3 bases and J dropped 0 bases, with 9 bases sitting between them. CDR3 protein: CSASGGPSYNEQFF. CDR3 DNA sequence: TGCAGTGCTAGCGGGGGGCCCTCCTACAATGAGCAGTTCTTC.

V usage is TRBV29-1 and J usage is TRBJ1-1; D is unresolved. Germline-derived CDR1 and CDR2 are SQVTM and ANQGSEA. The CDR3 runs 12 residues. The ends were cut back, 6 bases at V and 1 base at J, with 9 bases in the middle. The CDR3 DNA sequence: TGCAGCGTCATGAAAACGAACACTGAAGCTTTCTTT. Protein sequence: CSVMKTNTEAFF.

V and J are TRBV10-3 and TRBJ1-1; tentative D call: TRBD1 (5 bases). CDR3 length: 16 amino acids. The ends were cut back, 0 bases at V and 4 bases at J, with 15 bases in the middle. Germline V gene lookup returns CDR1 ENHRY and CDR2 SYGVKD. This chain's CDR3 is CAISESFGQGGTEAFF. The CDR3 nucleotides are TGTGCCATCAGTGAGTCTTTCGGGCAGGGAGGCACTGAAGCTTTCTTT.